The clone carrying this T cell receptor (beta chain) was seen a single time. What it binds is not known. Though probably carrying unrecorded immune exposures, donors were nominally healthy at sampling. The germline CDR1 and CDR2 sequences are KGHSH and LQKENI. The CDR3 is made up of 15 amino acids. V lost 0 bases to trimming and J lost 3 bases; unmatched junction nucleotides: 1. This sample was included in a study of cytomegalovirus exposure and HLA in healthy donors. The PCR employed 60 Vbeta primers together with 13 Jbeta primers. The repertoire was sequenced with immunoSEQ multiplex PCR; TCRdb's copy has only in-frame clones and lacks some. The data show roughly 80,000 clones, approximately 78% seen once. Study-level findings and limits: What a later analysis reportedly showed was that an Asian-associated ancestry cluster had fewer N-insertions than the roughly 670-donor mean.

The V and J genes are TRBV18 and TRBJ2-7; 11 bases are shared with TRBD1. This TCR was recovered from a man in his forties or fifties in good health and CMV-seronegative. Sample: PBMCs. For the CDR3, the DNA is TGTGCCAGCTCACCACCGGGACAGGGGGTCTACGAGCAGTACTTC. It is translated as CASSPPGQGVYEQYF.